This T cell receptor (beta chain) was recorded in a study of OX40 agonist ivuxolimab in advanced cancers. The wider study: The dose of intravenous ivuxolimab that patients received every 2 weeks ranged from 0.01 to 10 mg/kg. The study enrolled dose-escalation patients with hepatocellular carcinoma, melanoma, renal cell or head and neck cancer.

Autoimmune disease history or systemic immunosuppression disqualified patients. Data came from immunoSEQ multiplex PCR; TCRdb stores just in-frame clones and leaves some out. The sample contains roughly 72,000 clones, roughly nine tenths of which appear only once. The V segment lost 5 bases and the J segment 5 bases; nucleotides outside the gene matches: 9. CDR1 is SGHAT and CDR2 is FQNNGV in the germline V gene. This CDR3 has 15 residues. The source is an adult with an advanced solid tumor such as melanoma, head and neck, liver or kidney cancer. The sequencing used CD4+ or CD8+ T cells sorted from blood, collected in a trial of the OX40 agonist ivuxolimab. The V gene is TRBV11-2, the J gene TRBJ2-7, with 10 bases lining up with TRBD1. Written as DNA, the CDR3 is TGTGCCAGCAGCGGAGGGACAGGGGAAATAAACGAGCAGTACTTC. Translating it yields CASSGGTGEINEQYF.